The 18 T cell receptor beta chains below come from one sample, sequenced in a study of blood T cell repertoires in COVID-19. This table comes from immunoSEQ multiplex PCR, and its TCRdb copy is limited to in-frame clones, with some not included. The sample contains some 220,000 clones, 83% of which appear only once. Sequencing used peripheral blood. These receptor sequences come from a young woman with COVID-19, enrolled during active disease.

The rearrangement links TRBV7-9 to TRBJ1-2, with TRBD1 identical over 8 bases. V lost 3 bases and J lost 8; bases outside the gene matches: 8. CDR1 SEHNR and CDR2 FQNEAQ come from the germline V gene (reference sequence). The CDR3 runs to 14 residues. This CDR3 is CASSFGQGSEGYTF. The CDR3 DNA follows: TGTGCCAGCAGCTTCGGACAGGGCTCAGAAGGCTACACCTTC.

This chain links TRBV28 with TRBJ1-2; 7 positions match TRBD1. This CDR3 has 12 residues. Losses at the gene ends were 2 bases for V and 7 bases for J; bases not matched to a gene: 1. Per germline, CDR1 MDHEN and CDR2 SYDVKM. The CDR3 DNA reads as TGTGCCAGCAGTTTAGGGACAGTTGGCTACACCTTC. Translating it yields CASSLGTVGYTF.

The chain employs TRBV19 and TRBJ2-5; D perhaps matches TRBD1 (5 bases). V shed 3 bases and J shed 5 bases, with 7 bases lying between them. CDR3 length equals 12 residues. The germline gives CDR1 LNHDA, CDR2 SQIVND (reference sequence). The CDR3 here is CASSIPGETQYF. The CDR3 DNA is TGTGCCAGTAGTATTCCAGGGGAGACCCAGTACTTC. The whole variable domain, filled in from reference TRBV19 and TRBJ2-5, reads DGGITQSPKYLFRKEGQNVTLSCEQNLNHDAMYWYRQDPGQGLRLIYYSQIVNDFQKGDIAEGYSVSREKKESFPLTVTSAQKNPTAFYLCASSIPGETQYFGPGTRLLVL.

This rearrangement joins TRBV6-1 to TRBJ1-2, with D possibly TRBD1 on 5 matching bases. This CDR3 has 16 amino acids. V dropped 0 bases and J dropped 4 bases, with 15 bases sitting between them. Germline V gives CDR1 MNHNS, CDR2 SASEGT. The CDR3 bases are TGTGCCAGCAGTGAAGCACAGGCAGGAGAGGTCTATGGCTACACCTTC. It encodes CASSEAQAGEVYGYTF.

This chain links TRBV5-6 with TRBJ2-5; 7 bases match TRBD1. This CDR3 has 14 amino acids. The germline gives CDR1 SGHDT, CDR2 YYEEEE. Trimming removed 4 bases from V and 4 bases from J; junction bases left unmatched: 7. DNA for the CDR3: TGTGCCAGCAGCACCGACAGGGAAAGAGAGACCCAGTACTTC. Protein: CASSTDRERETQYF.

The chain employs TRBV28 and TRBJ1-1; D not certain. CDR1 is MDHEN and CDR2 is SYDVKM in the germline V gene. Trimming took off 5 bases at V and 7 bases at J, with 11 bases between the two ends. This CDR3 comprises 12 residues. The CDR3, as DNA: TGTGCCAGCAGTCCCGGCGGGATTGAAGCTTTCTTT. Its translation: CASSPGGIEAFF.

This clone has more than one count but fewer than ten. This sequence joins TRBV4-1 and TRBJ1-6; no definite D call. This CDR3 is built from 15 residues. Trimming removed 3 bases at V and 7 bases at J, with 13 bases between. Germline V gene lookup returns CDR1 MGHRA and CDR2 YSYEKL. The CDR3 sequence is CASSQNGLANSPLHF. CDR3 bases: TGCGCCAGCAGCCAGAATGGACTGGCGAATTCACCCCTCCACTTT.

V is TRBV5-1 and J is TRBJ1-1; D is ambiguous. CDR1 is SGHRS and CDR2 is YFSETQ in the germline V gene. Trimming cost V 2 bases and J 3 bases, with 5 bases left between them. CDR3 length: 12 amino acids. CDR3 in amino acids: CASSLRDTEAFF. DNA for the CDR3: TGCGCCAGCAGCTTAAGAGACACTGAAGCTTTCTTT.

This sequence joins TRBV19 and TRBJ2-3; 9 nucleotides agree with TRBD1. The CDR3 extends over 14 amino acids. CDR1 and CDR2 (germline): LNHDA, SQIVND (reference sequence). Trimming cost V 6 bases and J 3 bases; bases outside gene matches: 4. The CDR3 loop is CASRATGGTDTQYF. DNA for the CDR3: TGTGCCAGTAGGGCGACAGGGGGGACAGATACGCAGTATTTT.

The sample holds a few counts of this clone. V is TRBV7-8 and J is TRBJ2-3, with D hard to call. This CDR3 is built from 13 residues. Germline V gene lookup returns CDR1 SGHVS and CDR2 FQNEAQ. V was shortened by 3 bases and J by 3 bases, with 7 bases between the two germline ends. The CDR3 DNA follows: TGTGCCAGCAGCTTGACTTGGACAGATACGCAGTATTTT. Translating it yields CASSLTWTDTQYF.

V is TRBV7-2 and J is TRBJ2-7, with 7 bases lining up with TRBD2. J gave up 4 bases and V 7 bases, and 13 bases lay outside the gene matches. The CDR3 totals 15 residues. Germline V gives CDR1 SGHTA, CDR2 FQGNSA. CDR3 in DNA: TGTGCCAGCACAACAACCGGGACTACGTTTTACGAGCAGTACTTC. This sequence encodes CASTTTGTTFYEQYF.

This clone was counted once. The rearrangement links TRBV7-9 to TRBJ2-5, with a weak D call TRBD1 (5 bases). Germline V gives CDR1 SEHNR, CDR2 FQNEAQ (reference sequence). The V and J ends lost 1 base and 5 bases respectively, with 11 bases between them. CDR3 length: 14 amino acids. The CDR3 protein is CASSLVRVDETQYF. In DNA, the CDR3 is TGTGCCAGCAGCTTAGTCAGGGTGGATGAGACCCAGTACTTC.

The J gene is TRBJ2-4, the V gene TRBV6-4; TRBD2 matches at 9 bases. This CDR3 has 16 residues. V shed 6 bases, J shed 0 bases, and the junction held 6 bases outside the gene matches. Germline V lookup: CDR1 MRHNA, CDR2 SNTAGT. CDR3 sequence reads: CASRTSGRSAKNIQYF. The CDR3 nucleotides are TGTGCCAGCAGAACGAGCGGGAGGTCAGCCAAAAACATTCAGTACTTC.

CDR3 sequence reads: CAWSVRLEGNQPQHF. The CDR3 DNA follows: TGTGCCTGGAGTGTACGGTTAGAGGGCAATCAGCCCCAGCATTTT. The rearrangement joins TRBV30 to TRBJ1-5; D is undetermined. The CDR3 has 15 residues. V was pared by 0 bases and J by 2 bases, with 11 bases between. CDR1 and CDR2 (germline): GTSNPN, SVGIG (reference sequence). The full variable domain, completed using reference TRBV30 and TRBJ1-5, is SQTIHQWPATLVQPVGSPLSLECTVEGTSNPNLYWYRQAAGRGLQLLFYSVGIGQISSEVPQNLSASRPQDRQFILSSKKLLLSDSGFYLCAWSVRLEGNQPQHFGDGTRLSIL.

This clone was recorded a few times. The rearrangement uses TRBV30 and TRBJ1-4; D not resolved. Germline loops: CDR1 GTSNPN, CDR2 SVGIG (reference sequence). V was trimmed by 5 bases and J by 7 bases, leaving 8 bases between them. There are 11 residues in the CDR3. CDR3 loop: CAWGRAEKLFF. The CDR3 bases are TGTGCCTGGGGGAGAGCTGAAAAACTGTTTTTT.

This chain links TRBV27 with TRBJ1-1, with D perhaps TRBD1 (6 bases). CDR3 length: 12 residues. Germline V gene sequence: CDR1 MNHEY, CDR2 SMNVEV (reference sequence). V was cut by 6 bases and J by 6 bases, with 11 bases left in between. CDR3: CASRAGVAEAFF. Written as DNA, the CDR3 is TGTGCCAGCAGGGCAGGGGTCGCTGAAGCTTTCTTT.

The V and J genes are TRBV5-4 and TRBJ1-2; maybe TRBD1 (5 bases). Germline assignment: CDR1 SGHNT and CDR2 YYREEE (reference sequence). The CDR3 sequence is 17 residues long. The ends were cut back, 0 bases at V and 1 base at J, with 16 bases in the middle. The CDR3 here is CASSLGRIGTFNYGYTF. The DNA for the CDR3 is TGTGCCAGCAGCTTGGGACGTATAGGGACTTTTAACTATGGCTACACCTTC.

The V and J genes are TRBV7-2 and TRBJ2-1; TRBD1 agrees at 9 bases. The CDR3 is 17 amino acids. Germline V CDR1 and CDR2: SGHTA, FQGNSA. V gave up 6 bases and J gave up 9 bases; unmatched junction bases: 18. The CDR3 coding sequence is TGTGCCAGCAGGGAAGTTAGATTGGGGACAGGGCTCGGTGAGCAGTTCTTC. This sequence encodes CASREVRLGTGLGEQFF.